This entry lists 25 T cell receptor beta chains sequenced from one sample in a study of T-cell reconstitution after alpha-beta-depleted transplantation in children (dated by TCRdb to 2016 to 2017). This specimen's treatment or condition label, per the study, means: allogeneic hematopoietic cell transplantation with graft depleted of TCRalphabeta T cells and CD19 B cells. Libraries were prepared through PCR. Sequencing instrument: Illumina HiSeq 2500. To normalize quantification of the TCRbeta repertoire, the TCR libraries were built with molecular barcoding that relied on unique molecular identifiers. The raw public reads went through TCRdb reprocessing: fastp at Q25, MiXCR clone calling, in-frame beta chains kept. Identical CDR3 proteins give one entry, which carries the most common genes and DNA. The sample yields just under 150,000 distinct CDR3 sequences; roughly 8.8% were counted once. The ten largest clones represent 15% to 20% of the sample.

The specimen was PBMCs, mostly from graft donor cells, collected 180 days after TCRalphabeta/CD19-depleted stem cell transplant. The receptor source for this set is a female patient aged 2-15 years who had a stem cell transplant for congenital amegakaryocytic thrombocytopenia, so the T cells may come from the graft donor.

This clonotype has only a few counts. The chain is built from TRBV20-1 and TRBJ2-7; no firm D call. This CDR3 has 13 residues. Trimming took 2 bases from V and 2 from J, leaving 10 bases between them. The germline V gene encodes CDR1 DFQATT and CDR2 SNEGSKA (reference sequence). The CDR3 DNA follows: TGCAGTGCTAGACCTTCGACTCCCTACGAGCAGTACTTC. Translating it yields CSARPSTPYEQYF.

This clonotype has only a few counts. CDR3 loop: CASSWSGGWETQYF. In nucleotides, the CDR3 is TGTGCCAGCAGTTGGAGCGGGGGCTGGGAGACCCAGTACTTC. The chain uses TRBV12-3 or TRBV12-4 and TRBJ2-5; 8 nucleotides line up with TRBD2. The CDR3 totals 14 residues. V was clipped by 4 bases and J by 5 bases; unmatched bases: 6.

This clonotype has at least ten counts. The chain combines TRBV20-1 with TRBJ2-3; 12 bases agree with TRBD1. The J segment lost 5 bases and the V segment lost 6 bases, leaving 6 bases of the junction unmatched. This CDR3 has 14 residues. Germline CDR1 and CDR2: DFQATT and SNEGSKA (reference sequence). The CDR3 DNA reads TGCAGTGCAATCCGGGACAGGGGGCGAGATACGCAGTATTTT. It codes for CSAIRDRGRDTQYF.

The table lists this clonotype with many counts. The chain employs TRBV3-1 and TRBJ2-1; 7 nucleotides match TRBD2. The CDR3 is 19 amino acids. Germline trimming cut 4 bases from V and 0 bases from J; bases unmatched to any gene: 15. Germline CDR1 LGHDT, CDR2 YNNKEL (reference sequence). In nucleotides, the CDR3 is TGTGCCAGCAGCCTAGAGACTAGCCCCACCTCCTACTCCTACAATGAGCAGTTCTTC. It yields the protein CASSLETSPTSYSYNEQFF.

This clonotype showed up many times. The junction and the germline gene differ at one end; a read error may be behind it. CDR3 coding DNA: TGTGCCAGCGTGGATTTCGAGGTCGTGGTCTTC. Encoded protein: CASVDFEVVVF. The chain recombines TRBV6-1 with TRBJ2-1; no reliable D call. The CDR3 runs 11 residues. Germline CDR1 is MNHNS and CDR2 is SASEGT.

This clonotype was found a few times. The chain links TRBV12-3 or TRBV12-4 to TRBJ2-3, with 8 bases matching TRBD2. The V gene end was trimmed by 4 bases and the J gene end by 8 bases; junction bases not matched to a gene: 11. The CDR3 extends over 15 amino acids. CDR3 sequence (DNA): TGTGCCAGCAGTTCCGGGGGGGTACTCGGGGGTACGCAGTATTTT. Its translation is CASSSGGVLGGTQYF.

The gene calls are TRBV6-5 and TRBJ1-1; D is ambiguous. The germline V gene has CDR1 MNHEY and CDR2 SVGAGI. CDR3 length: 14 residues. The V end was cut by 2 bases, the J end by 4 bases, with 11 bases between. CDR3 amino acids: CASSYVMWGTEAFF. The DNA for the CDR3 is TGTGCCAGCAGTTACGTCATGTGGGGCACTGAAGCTTTCTTT.

This clonotype was picked up many times. The chain has TRBV21-1 and TRBJ2-5; the table's D gene call, TRBD1, was not cross checked with the DNA. TRBV21-1 is given as a pseudogene. CDR3 length: 14 residues. CDR3 nucleotides: TGTGCCAGCATCTGGGACAGAGAGATTGAGACCCAGTACTTC. This translates into CASIWDREIETQYF.

This clonotype has a count of ten or more. The gene calls are TRBV9 and TRBJ2-4; 14 bases align to TRBD2. The germline gives CDR1 SGDLS, CDR2 YYNGEE. J was trimmed by 8 bases and V by 3 bases; bases with no gene match: 13. The CDR3 consists of 18 residues. CDR3 loop: CASSAGLAGVGAGDIQYF. The CDR3 DNA reads as TGTGCCAGCAGCGCGGGACTAGCGGGAGTAGGAGCGGGGGACATTCAGTACTTC.

This clonotype was picked up many times. The rearrangement joins TRBV4-1 to TRBJ1-6, with 8 bases aligning to TRBD1. Germline CDR1 reads MGHRA; CDR2 reads YSYEKL. V lost 4 bases, J lost 8 bases, and 10 bases stayed unmatched. The CDR3 contains 16 residues. The CDR3 DNA follows: TGCGCCAGCAGCCCAGGCGATATGACAGGGGATTCACCCCTCCACTTT. It yields the protein CASSPGDMTGDSPLHF.

The chain employs TRBV12-3 or TRBV12-4 and TRBJ2-7; possibly TRBD1 for D (6 bases). This CDR3 comprises 17 residues. The V end lost 3 bases, the J end lost 3 bases, and 21 bases lay between the germline ends. CDR3 protein: CASSFGDSLGGHYEQYF. For the CDR3, the DNA is TGTGCCAGCAGTTTTGGTGACAGTCTTGGGGGCCACTACGAGCAGTACTTC.

This clonotype has more than one count but fewer than ten. The chain recombines TRBV5-1 with TRBJ2-5, with D possibly matching TRBD2 (6 bases). Germline V lookup: CDR1 SGHRS, CDR2 YFSETQ. The V end was cut by 1 base, the J end by 3 bases, with 10 bases between. This CDR3 comprises 14 residues. In DNA form, the CDR3 reads TGCGCCAGCAGCTTGAACGGCGGGAAAGAGACCCAGTACTTC. Translated, it gives CASSLNGGKETQYF.

The sample holds many counts of this clonotype. The gene calls are TRBV28 and TRBJ2-1; no clear D. The ends were cut back, 2 bases at V and 5 bases at J, with 7 bases in the middle. Germline CDR1 is MDHEN and CDR2 is SYDVKM. The CDR3 is 13 residues long. The CDR3 DNA sequence: TGTGCCAGCAGTTTACTGAATGACAATGAGCAGTTCTTC. This codes for CASSLLNDNEQFF. The full variable domain, with the rest looked up from reference TRBV28 and TRBJ2-1, is DVKVTQSSRYLVKRTGEKVFLECVQDMDHENMFWYRQDPGLGLRLIYFSYDVKMKEKGDIPEGYSVSREKKERFSLILESASTNQTSMYLCASSLLNDNEQFFGPGTRLTVL.

Only a few counts were recorded for this clonotype. The chain recombines TRBV7-8 with TRBJ2-1, with D unresolved. The CDR3 covers 16 residues. The germline V gene encodes CDR1 SGHVS and CDR2 FQNEAQ. The V gene lost 1 base and the J gene lost 4 bases, with 14 bases spanning the gap. In nucleotides, the CDR3 is TGTGCCAGCAGCTTAGGCGTTTACGAGAGATACAATGAGCAGTTCTTC. It codes for CASSLGVYERYNEQFF.

At least ten counts were recorded for this clonotype. This chain joins TRBV28 and TRBJ2-7, with 7 bases identical to TRBD2. J was trimmed by 0 bases and V by 6 bases; bases with no gene match: 11. Germline CDR1 reads MDHEN; CDR2 reads SYDVKM. The CDR3 contains 16 residues. CDR3 residues: CASSPRFGRFSYEQYF. The CDR3 region has the DNA TGTGCCAGCAGCCCAAGGTTCGGGAGGTTCTCCTACGAGCAGTACTTC.

This clonotype was counted ten times or more. The chain carries TRBV5-5 and TRBJ1-1; TRBD1 agrees at 7 bases. CDR3 length: 14 amino acids. V shed 6 bases, J shed 0 bases, and the junction held 5 bases outside the gene matches. The V gene's germline CDR1 is SGHKS and CDR2 YYEKEE (reference sequence). DNA of the CDR3: TGTGCCAGCACCAGGACAGGTTTGAACACTGAAGCTTTCTTT. Amino acids: CASTRTGLNTEAFF.

This clonotype was counted only a few times. The chain is built from TRBV30 and TRBJ1-1, with a possible D match to TRBD1 (5 bases). The germline V and J ends were trimmed by 3 bases and 2 bases, with 10 bases remaining between them. This CDR3 has 13 amino acids. Per the germline V gene, CDR1 is GTSNPN and CDR2 is SVGIG (reference sequence). CDR3: CAWRADRNTEAFF. The DNA of the CDR3 is TGTGCCTGGAGGGCCGACAGAAACACTGAAGCTTTCTTT.

The CDR3 nucleotides are TGTGCCAGCAGCTTACAACCGCTAGCCAAAAACATTCAGTACTTC. As protein: CASSLQPLAKNIQYF. V is TRBV7-2 and J is TRBJ2-4; D uncertain. Trimming took off 2 bases at V and 0 bases at J, with 8 bases between the two ends. Germline V gene sequence: CDR1 SGHTA, CDR2 FQGNSA. This CDR3 region has 15 residues.

This chain links TRBV14 with TRBJ2-1; 11 bases map to TRBD2. J gave up 10 bases and V 4 bases, and 15 bases lay outside the gene matches. The germline V gene encodes CDR1 SGHDN and CDR2 FVKESK. The CDR3 is 17 amino acids. For the CDR3, the DNA is TGTGCCAGCAGCCCAAGACTAGCGGGATGGACCCTAGGGGAGCAGTTCTTC. It codes for CASSPRLAGWTLGEQFF.

This clonotype was counted only a few times. This chain connects TRBV19 to TRBJ1-5; TRBD1 matches 8 bases. Per the germline V gene, CDR1 is LNHDA and CDR2 is SQIVND (reference sequence). The CDR3 sequence is 14 residues long. The V gene end was trimmed by 5 bases and the J gene end by 3 bases; junction bases not matched to a gene: 3. CDR3 sequence reads: CASSLRGHNQPQHF. CDR3 DNA sequence: TGTGCCAGTAGTCTCAGGGGGCACAATCAGCCCCAGCATTTT.

This clonotype was counted many times. The chain joins TRBV3-1 to TRBJ2-1; unclear D gene. The V end lost 1 base, the J end lost 0 bases, and 4 bases lay between the germline ends. In germline, CDR1 is LGHDT, CDR2 YNNKEL (reference sequence). There are 14 residues in the CDR3. The chain's CDR3 is CASSQASSYNEQFF. DNA for the CDR3: TGTGCCAGCAGCCAAGCGAGCTCCTACAATGAGCAGTTCTTC.

This clonotype was observed at least ten times. This chain uses TRBV5-1 with TRBJ1-6; 9 bases align to TRBD1. The CDR3 length is 14 residues. Germline values: CDR1 SGHRS, CDR2 YFSETQ. Trimming took 2 bases from V and 7 from J; bases not matched to a gene: 1. This CDR3 reads CASSLTGGNSPLHF. The CDR3 bases are TGCGCCAGCAGCTTAACAGGGGGCAATTCACCCCTCCACTTT.

This clonotype was seen ten or more times. The rearrangement uses TRBV24-1 and TRBJ2-7; TRBD1 matches at 12 bases. The J segment lost 7 bases and the V segment lost 3 bases, leaving 6 bases of the junction unmatched. This CDR3 is built from 15 residues. The germline gives CDR1 KGHDR, CDR2 SFDVKD. CDR3 loop: CATSDPGQGASEQYF. In DNA, the CDR3 is TGTGCCACCAGTGATCCGGGACAGGGGGCGTCAGAGCAGTACTTC.

The chain carries TRBV20-1 and TRBJ1-5; 8 bases are shared with TRBD1. This CDR3 comprises 15 residues. CDR1 is DFQATT, CDR2 SNEGSKA, per germline (reference sequence). The junction had 5 bases not matched to a gene; V was cut back by 1 base and J by 3 bases. CDR3 in DNA: TGCAGTGCTAGAGGGATGACAGGGGACAATCAGCCCCAGCATTTT. It is translated as CSARGMTGDNQPQHF.

This clonotype was seen a few times. This chain connects TRBV20-1 to TRBJ1-1; no clear D gene. Trimming removed 1 base at V and 0 bases at J, with 6 bases between. Germline CDR1 reads DFQATT; CDR2 reads SNEGSKA (reference sequence). The CDR3 covers 13 residues. The CDR3 region is CSARGTLNTEAFF. The DNA for the CDR3 is TGCAGTGCTAGAGGCACATTGAACACTGAAGCTTTCTTT.